This record covers a single T cell receptor beta chain. This entry belongs to a study of blood T cell repertoires in COVID-19. Looking at the study overall: Acute and convalescent COVID-19 specimens originated in the United States, Italy and Spain. PBMCs, B-cell-depleted T cells, or T cells were the source of the cDNA or gDNA that made up the material.

Trimming cost V 0 bases and J 7 bases, with 9 bases left between them. Germline CDR1 and CDR2: SGHDN and FVKESK. The CDR3 sequence is 13 residues long. Under the authors' procedure: Amplifying reference gene primers gave estimates of nucleated cell counts. Data came from immunoSEQ multiplex PCR; TCRdb stores just in-frame clones and leaves some out. V and J calls and clone size are copied from that table; D and trimming were computed from the DNA. The repertoire includes more than 75,000 clones, approximately 88% of them detected once, and under 9.5% sits in the top ten. The clonotype comes from a man aged 30-40 years with acute or convalescent COVID-19. The sequenced sample consisted of peripheral blood. The chain employs TRBV14 and TRBJ1-2; D remains unclear. Here the CDR3 reads CASSQEIMRGYTF. CDR3 coding DNA: TGTGCCAGCAGCCAAGAGATCATGCGTGGCTACACCTTC.